The 12 T cell receptor beta chains given below trace back to one sample, sequenced in a study of Ad26.COV2.S vaccination and SARS-CoV-2 variants. The table came from immunoSEQ multiplex PCR; TCRdb's copy has only in-frame clones and leaves some out. This sample has roughly 450,000 clones; around 90% occur once, and the top ten carry 9.5% to 15%. The treatment: about 20 received Ad26.COV2.S at low or high dose, single or two shots; about 5 received placebo; per-sample allocation not given. Samples analyzed were those drawn on day 63 after the first vaccine or placebo injection. Sequencing used peripheral blood, obtained in a trial of Ad26.COV2.S vaccine versus placebo. The receptors originated from a person aged 18-65 years who received the Ad26.COV2.S COVID-19 vaccine or a placebo.

As regards this clone: A read error may produce the germline difference seen at one junction end. The rearrangement links TRBV29-1 to TRBJ2-1; D remains unclear. Germline V lookup: CDR1 SQVTM, CDR2 ANQGSEA. CDR3 length equals 15 residues. CDR3 sequence reads: CSVEGFAEPPNEQFF. The CDR3 bases are TGCAGCGTCGAAGGCTTCGCGGAGCCACCCAATGAGCAGTTCTTC.

This rearrangement joins TRBV6-4 to TRBJ2-3; maybe TRBD2 (7 bases). CDR1 is MRHNA, CDR2 SNTAGT, per germline. The CDR3 spans 15 residues. The V gene lost 3 bases and the J gene lost 2 bases, with 12 bases spanning the gap. CDR3: CASSEGGGHTDTQYF. Here the CDR3 DNA reads TGTGCCAGCAGTGAAGGGGGGGGGCACACAGATACGCAGTATTTT.

This chain links TRBV7-2 with TRBJ2-2, with TRBD2 matching 8 bases. Germline V gene sequence: CDR1 SGHTA, CDR2 FQGNSA. V lost 5 bases, J lost 6 bases, and 11 bases stayed unmatched. This CDR3 spans 16 amino acids. The CDR3 sequence: CASSGGPGLVSGELFF. CDR3 nucleotide sequence: TGTGCCAGCAGCGGGGGACCGGGACTAGTCTCCGGGGAGCTGTTTTTT.

V gene TRBV2 combines with J gene TRBJ2-7, with D possibly matching TRBD2 (5 bases). Trimming cost V 10 bases and J 3 bases, with 19 bases left between them. The CDR3 loop spans 14 amino acids. Germline-derived CDR1 and CDR2 are SNHLY and FYNNEI. The CDR3 DNA reads TGTGCCACCAGCCCGGGATTCCTTGGCTACGAGCAGTACTTC. Translation gives CATSPGFLGYEQYF.

This clone was recorded only once. The gene calls are TRBV3-1 (or the pseudogene TRBV3-2) and TRBJ1-2; D is unresolved. Germline loops: CDR1 LGHDT, CDR2 YNNKEL (reference sequence). V gave up 0 bases and J gave up 0 bases, with 8 bases separating them. The CDR3 covers 15 residues. The CDR3 loop is CASSQDAEANYGYTF. CDR3 bases: TGTGCCAGCAGCCAAGATGCCGAGGCTAACTATGGCTACACCTTC.

The chain employs TRBV7-3 and TRBJ2-1; TRBD2 aligns across 8 bases. V dropped 2 bases and J dropped 5; count of bases not matched to a gene: 2. This CDR3 is built from 14 residues. Germline CDR1 reads SGHTA; CDR2 reads FQGTGA. CDR3 nucleotide sequence: TGTGCCAGCAGCTTACGGGAGGGGAACAATGAGCAGTTCTTC. This codes for CASSLREGNNEQFF.

This chain links TRBV5-5 with TRBJ2-1; 9 positions match TRBD2. Unmatched junction bases numbered 2, after V lost 4 bases and J lost 3 bases. Per the germline V gene, CDR1 is SGHKS and CDR2 is YYEKEE (reference sequence). This CDR3 is 14 amino acids long. The CDR3: CASSPLAGYNEQFF. The CDR3 coding sequence is TGTGCCAGCAGCCCACTAGCGGGCTACAATGAGCAGTTCTTC.

The rearrangement links TRBV6-5 to TRBJ1-6; D gene ambiguous. Trimming took 0 bases from V and 7 from J, leaving 7 bases between them. Per germline, CDR1 MNHEY and CDR2 SVGAGI. This CDR3 spans 14 amino acids. The CDR3 reads CASSYSRRNSPLHF. The CDR3 region has the DNA TGTGCCAGCAGTTACTCGAGGCGCAATTCACCCCTCCACTTT.

The chain uses TRBV18 and TRBJ2-7, with D possibly matching TRBD1 (6 bases). CDR1 KGHSH and CDR2 LQKENI come from the germline V gene. Trimming stripped 0 bases from V and 3 bases from J, with 12 bases between. The CDR3 has 15 residues. CDR3 sequence: CASSPPGQPDYEQYF. For the CDR3, the DNA is TGTGCCAGCTCACCACCCGGACAGCCAGACTACGAGCAGTACTTC.

The V gene is TRBV19, the J gene TRBJ1-1; 10 bases are shared with TRBD1. Germline V gives CDR1 LNHDA, CDR2 SQIVND (reference sequence). The V and J ends lost 5 bases and 11 bases, in that order; junction bases with no gene match: 8. CDR3 length equals 13 residues. The CDR3 is CASSSGQGGGAFF. The CDR3, as DNA: TGTGCCAGTAGTTCCGGACAGGGGGGTGGTGCTTTCTTT.

This clone was picked up a small number of times. The chain is built from TRBV19 and TRBJ1-1; D perhaps matches TRBD1 (5 bases). This CDR3 comprises 14 residues. Germline V gene data show CDR1 as LNHDA and CDR2 as SQIVND (reference sequence). The V end lost 6 bases, the J end lost 4 bases, and 15 bases lay between the germline ends. The CDR3 sequence: CASSKAGSITEAFF. CDR3 coding DNA: TGTGCCAGTAGCAAAGCAGGGAGTATCACTGAAGCTTTCTTT.

V usage is TRBV5-1 and J usage is TRBJ2-1; D unclear. The V gene's germline CDR1 is SGHRS and CDR2 YFSETQ. V was trimmed by 3 bases and J by 3 bases, leaving 13 bases between them. The CDR3 contains 15 residues. CDR3 amino acids: CASSYLDISYNEQFF. CDR3 coding DNA: TGCGCCAGCAGCTACCTAGATATCAGCTACAATGAGCAGTTCTTC.